The 8 T cell receptor beta chains below all came from one sample that was sequenced in a study of CD8 T cells in ankylosing spondylitis. TCRdb passed the 5' RACE reads through MiXCR, listing each CDR3 protein once. The repertoire has roughly 700,000 distinct CDR3 sequences, about 20% of them found once; the top ten carry under 20%. Study-wide results and limits: Blood of patients with ankylosing spondylitis appeared to be characterized by a TCR beta motif of eight highly homologous variants.

These receptors' antigens are unknown. The sample comprised blood, either unsorted or a sorted T cell fraction (not recorded which). These receptors were taken from a male donor with ankylosing spondylitis.

This chain connects TRBV5-1 to TRBJ2-5; 10 nucleotides align to TRBD2. The CDR3 covers 19 residues. Germline V CDR1 and CDR2: SGHRS, YFSETQ. J gave up 4 bases and V 2 bases, and 17 bases lay outside the gene matches. The CDR3 bases are TGCGCCAGCAGCTTAAGGGCGGCTCTAGCGGGAGATGGGAGAGAGACCCAGTACTTC. It is translated as CASSLRAALAGDGRETQYF.

This clonotype was recorded a few times. This chain joins TRBV5-1 and TRBJ2-1; TRBD1 agrees at 8 bases. V gave up 1 base and J gave up 5 bases; unmatched junction bases: 5. CDR3 length: 15 amino acids. In germline, CDR1 is SGHRS, CDR2 YFSETQ. The DNA for the CDR3 is TGCGCCAGCAGCTTGCGGCAGGGGGCACACAATGAGCAGTTCTTC. Protein sequence: CASSLRQGAHNEQFF.

This clonotype was found a few times. The chain has TRBV12-3 or TRBV12-4 and TRBJ1-1; D is uncertain. Trimming removed 1 base from V and 5 bases from J, with 11 bases in between. The CDR3 has 14 residues. DNA for the CDR3: TGTGCCAGCAGTTTAGGAGGAATCGGGACTGAAGCTTTCTTT. Translated, it gives CASSLGGIGTEAFF.

This clonotype appeared a few times. The CDR3: CASTQGGAYEQYF. The CDR3 region has the DNA TGTGCCAGCACCCAGGGGGGGGCCTACGAGCAGTACTTC. The V call is TRBV6-2 or TRBV6-3, the J call TRBJ2-7; D possibly matches TRBD1 or TRBD2 (7 bases each). The germline gives CDR1 MNHEY, CDR2 SVGEGT. The CDR3 loop spans 13 amino acids. V lost 7 bases and J lost 2, with 12 bases in between.

In DNA form, the CDR3 reads TGCAGTGCTAGTGTAGCGGTAGAGACCCAGTACTTC. Protein product: CSASVAVETQYF. The chain employs TRBV20-1 and TRBJ2-5; TRBD2 might be the D (6 bases). The CDR3 consists of 12 residues. Germline V gene lookup returns CDR1 DFQATT and CDR2 SNEGSKA (reference sequence). Trimming removed 3 bases from V and 4 bases from J, with 9 bases in between.

The gene calls are TRBV5-1 and TRBJ2-7; tentative D call: TRBD2 (6 bases). Trimming shortened V by 0 bases and J by 6 bases, and 16 bases separated the two germline ends. The CDR3 length is 15 residues. Germline CDR1 is SGHRS and CDR2 is YFSETQ. The CDR3: CASSLGGGLPSEQYF. In DNA form, the CDR3 reads TGCGCCAGCAGCTTGGGAGGAGGGCTGCCCTCCGAGCAGTACTTC.

The sample holds a few counts of this clonotype. V and J are TRBV11-2 and TRBJ2-4; 7 nucleotides match TRBD1. Germline V gene lookup returns CDR1 SGHAT and CDR2 FQNNGV. This CDR3 is 18 amino acids long. The V gene end was trimmed by 5 bases and the J gene end by 8 bases; junction bases not matched to a gene: 21. The CDR3 nucleotides read TGTGCCAGCAGCCGAAAGAAGGGGGCGTCCCTCCTCGGAGACATTCAGTACTTC. Protein sequence: CASSRKKGASLLGDIQYF.

V and J are TRBV4-1 and TRBJ2-7; D gene unclear. Germline V lookup: CDR1 MGHRA, CDR2 YSYEKL. Trimming removed 0 bases at V and 3 bases at J, with 12 bases between. CDR3 size: 15 residues. In DNA form, the CDR3 reads TGCGCCAGCAGCCAAGACCACACCGAGATCTACGAGCAGTACTTC. Its protein product is CASSQDHTEIYEQYF.